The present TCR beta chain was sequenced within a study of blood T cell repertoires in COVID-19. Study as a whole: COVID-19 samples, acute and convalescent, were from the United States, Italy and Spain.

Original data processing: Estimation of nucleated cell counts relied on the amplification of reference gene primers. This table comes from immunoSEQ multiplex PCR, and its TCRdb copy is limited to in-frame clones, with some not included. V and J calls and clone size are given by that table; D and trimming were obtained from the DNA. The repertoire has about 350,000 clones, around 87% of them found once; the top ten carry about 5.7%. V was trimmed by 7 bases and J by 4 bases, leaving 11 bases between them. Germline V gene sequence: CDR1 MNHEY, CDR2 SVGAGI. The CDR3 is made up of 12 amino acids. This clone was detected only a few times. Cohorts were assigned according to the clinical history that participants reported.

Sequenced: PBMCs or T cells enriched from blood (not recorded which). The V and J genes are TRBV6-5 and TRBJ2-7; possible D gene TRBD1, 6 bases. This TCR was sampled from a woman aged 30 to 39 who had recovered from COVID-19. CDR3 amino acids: CASMGTPYEQYF. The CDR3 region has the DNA TGTGCCAGCATGGGGACACCGTACGAGCAGTACTTC.